This TCR beta chain appears in the sequencing data of a study of tumor and adjacent non-tumor tissue in lung cancer. A modified ARM-PCR protocol with three rounds of nested PCR amplified TCRbeta. MiXCR was run by TCRdb on the multiplex PCR reads, yielding one entry per CDR3 protein. The table records 120,000 to 150,000 distinct CDR3 sequences, approximately 72% of them present only once. RNA was extracted from bulk tissue without any cell sorting. Newly diagnosed lung cancer patients had thoracic surgery in China, August–late 2014, without prior chemotherapy. Germline assignment: CDR1 MNHEY and CDR2 SVGAGI. The CDR3 totals 12 residues. This clonotype was detected a few times. The junction departs from the called germline gene at one end, perhaps through a read error.

The chain recombines TRBV6-5 with TRBJ2-2; D not resolved. The sequencing sample was made of lung tumor tissue. This clonotype was obtained from a man in his sixties with small cell lung cancer. This chain's CDR3 is CVSESRSGELFF. Written as DNA, the CDR3 is TGTGTCAGCGAATCTCGGTCGGGGGAGCTGTTTTTT.